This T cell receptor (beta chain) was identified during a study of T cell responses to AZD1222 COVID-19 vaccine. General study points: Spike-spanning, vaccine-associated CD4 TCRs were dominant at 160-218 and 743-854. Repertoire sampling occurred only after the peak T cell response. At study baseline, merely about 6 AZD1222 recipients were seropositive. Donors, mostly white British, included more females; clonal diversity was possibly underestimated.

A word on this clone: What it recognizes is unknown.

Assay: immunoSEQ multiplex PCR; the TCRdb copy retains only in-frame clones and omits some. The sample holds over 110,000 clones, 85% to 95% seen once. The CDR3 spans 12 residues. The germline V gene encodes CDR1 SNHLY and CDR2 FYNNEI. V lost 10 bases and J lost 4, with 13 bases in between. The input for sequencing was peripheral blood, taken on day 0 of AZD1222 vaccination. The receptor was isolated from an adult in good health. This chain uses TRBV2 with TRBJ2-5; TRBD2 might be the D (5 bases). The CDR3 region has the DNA TGTGCCACTAGCTTAGGTACAGAGACCCAGTACTTC. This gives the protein CATSLGTETQYF.